This TCR beta chain was profiled in a study of CD8+ T cells in alopecia areata. Study-level results: Normal skin's resident alphabeta T cells are sequenced alongside lesional scalp T cells. Mice gave a clearer picture of TCR sharing than patients did, possibly for HLA-related reasons. Under tofacitinib, fewer expanded CD8+ clones appeared among the top 100 scalp clones.

Concerning this clone itself: Its antigen is not known.

Treatment reported: oral pan-JAK inhibitor, 5-10 mg twice daily. Samples from alopecia areata patients were lesional scalp punch biopsies and peripheral blood. V was pared by 2 bases and J by 2 bases, with 9 bases between. Germline V CDR1 and CDR2: SNHLY, FYNNEI. The CDR3 is 14 residues long. Extraction and reverse transcription of RNA yielded cDNA as the sequencing template. Data came from immunoSEQ multiplex PCR; TCRdb stores just in-frame clones and leaves some out. The profile shows about 110,000 clones, less than 90% of them singletons. The source of this sequence is a human donor with alopecia areata. The gene calls are TRBV2 and TRBJ1-1; D not certain. Here the sequenced sample was CD8+ T cells sorted from blood, taken at week 24, from a patient treated with tofacitinib. The CDR3 loop is CASSETPDNTEAFF. CDR3 DNA sequence: TGTGCCAGCAGTGAAACCCCAGATAACACTGAAGCTTTCTTT.